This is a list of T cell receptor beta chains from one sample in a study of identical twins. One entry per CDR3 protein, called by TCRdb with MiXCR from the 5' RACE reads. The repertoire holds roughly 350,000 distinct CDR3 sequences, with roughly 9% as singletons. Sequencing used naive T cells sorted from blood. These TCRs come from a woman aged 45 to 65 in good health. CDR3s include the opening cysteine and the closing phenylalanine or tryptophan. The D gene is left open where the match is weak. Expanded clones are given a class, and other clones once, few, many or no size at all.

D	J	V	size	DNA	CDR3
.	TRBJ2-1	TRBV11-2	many	TGTGCCAGCAGCGCGCTAGCTTATGAGCAGTTCTTC	CASSALAYEQFF
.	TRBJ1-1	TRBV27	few	TGTGCCATACACAGGGATCCTGAAGCTTTCTTT	CAIHRDPEAFF
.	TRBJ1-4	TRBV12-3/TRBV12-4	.	TGTGCCAGCACCACGGGCCCGGAGAAACTGTTTTTT	CASTTGPEKLFF
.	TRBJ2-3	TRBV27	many	TGTGCCAGCAGTTTAGCGGGGCCTTCAGATACGCAGTATTTT	CASSLAGPSDTQYF
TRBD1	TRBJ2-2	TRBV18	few	TGTGCCAGCTCGCAAACAGGGGTATTGACCGGGGAGCTGTTTTTT	CASSQTGVLTGELFF
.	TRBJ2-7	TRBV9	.	TGTGCCAGCAGCGTCAGAACGGGAGCCTACGAGCAGTACTTC	CASSVRTGAYEQYF
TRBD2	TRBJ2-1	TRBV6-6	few	TGTGCCAGCAGTTACTCGACTAGCGGGGATGAGCAGTTCTTC	CASSYSTSGDEQFF
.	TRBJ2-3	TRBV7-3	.	TGTGCCAGCAGCGGGCCCGACTGGAACGATACGCAGTATTTT	CASSGPDWNDTQYF
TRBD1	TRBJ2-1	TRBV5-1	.	TGCGCCAGCAGCCCGGACAGGGGGCGTTACAATGAGCAGTTCTTC	CASSPDRGRYNEQFF
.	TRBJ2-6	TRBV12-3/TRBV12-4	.	TGTGCCACCCGGTGGGAGGACTCTGGGGCCAACGTCCTGACTTTC	CATRWEDSGANVLTF
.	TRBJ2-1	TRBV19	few	TGTGCCAGTAGTATGACACGAAATGAGCAGTTCTTC	CASSMTRNEQFF
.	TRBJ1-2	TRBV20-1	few	TGCAGTGTGGGGGAGTATGGCTACACCTTC	CSVGEYGYTF
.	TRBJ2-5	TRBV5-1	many	TGCGCCAGCACCCTTGGATACAATCAAGAGACCCAGTACTTC	CASTLGYNQETQYF
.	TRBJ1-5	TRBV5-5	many	TGTGCCAGCAGCTTGGCGTGGCAGGTGGTTGGACAGCCCCAGCATTTT	CASSLAWQVVGQPQHF
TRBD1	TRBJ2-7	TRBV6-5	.	TGTGCCAGCACCCAGAGACAGGGATTGAGCTACGAGCAGTACTTC	CASTQRQGLSYEQYF
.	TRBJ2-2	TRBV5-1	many	TGCGCCAGCAGCGTAGACAGCGGGGAGCTGTTTTTT	CASSVDSGELFF
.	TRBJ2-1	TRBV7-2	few	TGTGCCAGCAGCTTAGCGTTAATGGCGGGGGCCGACTCCTACAATGAGCAGTTCTTC	CASSLALMAGADSYNEQFF
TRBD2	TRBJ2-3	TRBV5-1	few	TGCGCCAGCAGCTCGACCGATAGCGGGATTAGCACAGATACGCAGTATTTT	CASSSTDSGISTDTQYF
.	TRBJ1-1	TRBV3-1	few	TGTGCCAGCAGCCTGGGGGACACCGGCTACACTGAAGCTTTCTTT	CASSLGDTGYTEAFF
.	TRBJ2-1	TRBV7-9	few	TGTGCCAGCAGCTTGGACGGGAGCGCCTACAATGAGCAGTTCTTC	CASSLDGSAYNEQFF
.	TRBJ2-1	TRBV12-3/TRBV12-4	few	TGTGCCAGCAGTCCAAGGGGGTTCTACAATGAGCAGTTCTTC	CASSPRGFYNEQFF
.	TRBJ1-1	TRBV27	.	TGTGCCAGCAGTTTATCGTCAGCTACTGAAGCTTTCTTT	CASSLSSATEAFF
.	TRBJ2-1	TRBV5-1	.	TGCGCCAGCAGCTTGTTTAGGCCGGAGGACAATGAGCAGTTCTTC	CASSLFRPEDNEQFF
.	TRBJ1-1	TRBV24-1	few	TGTGCCACCAGCACTTCGACACAGGGCGAGGGCACTGAAGCTTTCTTT	CATSTSTQGEGTEAFF
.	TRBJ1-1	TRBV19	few	TGTGCCAGTATAACATGGAGAGCTTTCTTT	CASITWRAFF
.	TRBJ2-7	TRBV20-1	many	TGCAGTGCCCGCTTTAGGCCCTACGAGCAGTACTTC	CSARFRPYEQYF
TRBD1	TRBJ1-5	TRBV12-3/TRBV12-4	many	TGTGCCAGCAGATATGACAGGGGGAGCAATCAGCCCCAGCATTTT	CASRYDRGSNQPQHF
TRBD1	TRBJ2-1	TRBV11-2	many	TGTGCCAGCAGATTAGAACCGACAGGGGTAATGAATGAGCAGTTCTTC	CASRLEPTGVMNEQFF
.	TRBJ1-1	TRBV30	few	TGTGCCTTAATGGGGGGCACGGCAGAAGCTTTCTTT	CALMGGTAEAFF
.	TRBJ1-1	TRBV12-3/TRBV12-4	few	TGTGCCAGCAGCCCCCTCGGGGGCTGGGCCACTGAAGCTTTCTTT	CASSPLGGWATEAFF
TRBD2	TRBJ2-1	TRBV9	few	TGTGCCAGCAGCCCCCGACTAGCGGGAGGTTGGGAGCAGTTCTTC	CASSPRLAGGWEQFF
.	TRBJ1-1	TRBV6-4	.	TGTGCCAGCAGTGACGAGCCGAACACTGAAGCTTTCTTT	CASSDEPNTEAFF
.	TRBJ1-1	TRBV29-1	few	TGCAGCGTTGAAGATGGAAGGCCCGGGGATTTCTTT	CSVEDGRPGDFF
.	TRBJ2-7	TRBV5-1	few	TGCGCCAGCAGCAACGGGGGGCGGTCTAGCTCCTACGAGCAGTACTTC	CASSNGGRSSSYEQYF
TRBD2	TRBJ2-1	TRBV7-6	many	TGTGCCAGCAGCCCCCGACTAGCGGGGAAGAGGGAGCAGTTCTTC	CASSPRLAGKREQFF
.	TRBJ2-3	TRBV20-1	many	TGCAGTGCTAGAAAAGTGGGAACAGATACGCAGTATTTT	CSARKVGTDTQYF
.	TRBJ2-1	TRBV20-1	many	TGCAGTGCTAGAGTTGGCGGTAACTCCTACAATGAGCAGTTCTTC	CSARVGGNSYNEQFF
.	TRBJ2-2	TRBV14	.	TGTGCCAGCAGCCAATTTTTTAGCGGGGAGCTGTTTTTT	CASSQFFSGELFF
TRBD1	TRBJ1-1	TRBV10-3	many	TGTGCCATCAGTGGAGACAGGGGCGGCACTGAAGCTTTCTTT	CAISGDRGGTEAFF
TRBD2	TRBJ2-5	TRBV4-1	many	TGCGCCAGCACCCCACTTGGGACTAGCGGGCTCGTGGAGACCCAGTACTTC	CASTPLGTSGLVETQYF
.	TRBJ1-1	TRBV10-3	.	TGTGCCATCAGTGTATTGAAGGGCCAGAACACTGAAGCTTTCTTT	CAISVLKGQNTEAFF
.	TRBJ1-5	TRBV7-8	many	TGTGCCAGCAGCTTATTCCCCCGGACAGTCCGCAATCAGCCCCAGCATTTT	CASSLFPRTVRNQPQHF
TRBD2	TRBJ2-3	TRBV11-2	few	TGTGCCAGCAGCAGGGGGGTACTAGCGGCCACAGATACGCAGTATTTT	CASSRGVLAATDTQYF
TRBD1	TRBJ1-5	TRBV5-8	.	TGTGCCAGCAGCTCAGGACAGGGGCGAAATCAGCCCCAGCATTTT	CASSSGQGRNQPQHF
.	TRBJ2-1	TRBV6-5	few	TGTGCCAGCAGTTACGTGGGACCACATAATGAGCAGTTCTTC	CASSYVGPHNEQFF
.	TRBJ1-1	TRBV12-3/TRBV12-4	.	TGTGCCAGCAGTTTTAGGGTTTCGGACACTGAAGCTTTCTTT	CASSFRVSDTEAFF
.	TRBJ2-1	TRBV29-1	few	TGCAGCGGATCCCCCGGGGTCAATGAGCAGTTCTTC	CSGSPGVNEQFF
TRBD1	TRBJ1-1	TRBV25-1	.	TGTGCCAGCAGTGAATTGACAGGGGGTTTGGGGGACACTGAAGCTTTCTTT	CASSELTGGLGDTEAFF